The rows below give T cell receptor beta chains drawn from one sample of a study of chemoradiotherapy in HPV16-positive cancers. Data came from immunoSEQ multiplex PCR; TCRdb stores just in-frame clones and leaves some out. In the table there are 10,000 or so clones, around 78% of which are singletons. This material was collected from a patient who underwent chemoradiotherapy. The receptors here all came from a human donor with HPV-associated anogenital cancer. The CDR3 runs from the conserved cysteine through the conserved F or W. A D gene is named only where the DNA matches it firmly. Size is stated for part of the rows, as once, few or many counts, or as a class when the clone is expanded.

. | TRBJ1-2 | . | TRBV30 | CAWTRSNNYGYTF | TGTGCCTGGACCAGAAGTAACAACTATGGCTACACCTTC
TRBD1 | TRBJ1-1 | . | TRBV5-1 | CASSLDGQGTEAFF | TGCGCCAGCAGCTTGGACGGACAGGGCACTGAAGCTTTCTTT
. | TRBJ1-6 | . | TRBV7-2 | CASSLFQGQASPLHF | TGTGCCAGCAGCTTATTTCAAGGTCAGGCTTCACCCCTCCACTTT
TRBD1 | TRBJ2-7 | . | TRBV6-6 | CASSGTVYEQYF | TGTGCCAGCAGCGGGACAGTCTACGAGCAGTACTTC
TRBD1 | TRBJ1-1 | once | TRBV11-3 | CASSRQGGETEAFF | TGTGCCAGCAGCCGACAGGGCGGGGAGACTGAAGCTTTCTTT
. | TRBJ1-5 | . | TRBV7-2 | CASSLVSGRHQPQHF | TGTGCCAGCAGCTTAGTTTCAGGGCGACATCAGCCCCAGCATTTT
. | TRBJ1-4 | . | TRBV7-2 | CASSGRRGENEKLFF | TGTGCCAGCAGCGGCAGAAGAGGGGAGAATGAAAAACTGTTTTTT
TRBD1 | TRBJ2-2 | . | TRBV2 | CASGQGNSGELFF | TGTGCCAGCGGACAGGGGAATTCCGGGGAGCTGTTTTTT
TRBD1 | TRBJ1-1 | . | TRBV20-1 | CSAGTGARAFF | TGCAGTGCTGGGACAGGGGCTCGAGCTTTCTTT
TRBD1 | TRBJ2-7 | . | TRBV29-1 | CSVRQGHEQYF | TGCAGCGTTCGACAGGGACACGAGCAGTACTTC
. | TRBJ2-5 | . | TRBV2 | CASRREDRSTRMHF | TGTGCCAGCAGGAGGGAGGACAGATCGACCCGTATGCACTTC
. | TRBJ1-1 | few | TRBV9 | CASSVAEFIGTEAFF | TGTGCCAGCAGCGTAGCGGAGTTTATAGGCACTGAAGCTTTCTTT
. | TRBJ1-4 | few | TRBV15 | CATSTNEKLFF | TGTGCCACCAGCACAAATGAAAAACTGTTTTTT
. | TRBJ1-3 | . | TRBV7-9 | CASSLRRARRDGSGNTIYF | TGTGCCAGCAGCTTACGGAGGGCAAGGAGAGATGGTTCTGGAAACACCATATATTTT
TRBD1 | TRBJ2-7 | . | TRBV11-2 | CASSLTDRDIYEQYF | TGTGCCAGCAGCTTAACGGACAGGGATATCTACGAGCAGTACTTC
TRBD1 | TRBJ1-1 | . | TRBV5-1 | CASSEGTGGVTEAFF | TGCGCCAGCAGCGAGGGGACAGGGGGTGTCACTGAAGCTTTCTTT
TRBD2 | TRBJ2-1 | . | TRBV9 | CASSTRLAGGPGSYNEQFF | TGTGCCAGCAGCACCCGACTAGCGGGGGGGCCGGGTTCCTACAATGAGCAGTTCTTC
. | TRBJ2-3 | . | TRBV6-5 | CASSQTASTDTQYF | TGTGCCAGCAGTCAGACAGCAAGCACAGATACGCAGTATTTT
. | TRBJ2-7 | . | TRBV19 | CASSMSDYEQYF | TGTGCCAGTAGTATGTCGGACTACGAGCAGTACTTC
TRBD2 | TRBJ2-5 | few | TRBV7-9 | CASSLASGDETQYF | TGTGCCAGCAGCTTAGCTAGCGGGGATGAGACCCAGTACTTC
. | TRBJ1-2 | . | TRBV4-3 | CASSQMMTASYGYTF | TGCGCCAGCAGCCAAATGATGACCGCATCCTATGGCTACACCTTC
. | TRBJ1-1 | . | TRBV11-3 | CASSLSGYTEAFF | TGTGCCAGCAGCTTATCGGGGTACACTGAAGCTTTCTTT
TRBD1 | TRBJ1-2 | few | TRBV6-4 | CASSPGQAMGYTF | TGTGCCAGCAGTCCGGGACAGGCCATGGGCTACACCTTC
TRBD1 | TRBJ2-2 | . | TRBV6-5 | CASTLDRVTGELFF | TGTGCCAGCACCCTCGACAGGGTCACCGGGGAGCTGTTTTTT
. | TRBJ1-2 | . | TRBV19 | CASSGGGAGHRLEGYTF | TGTGCCAGTTCTGGAGGAGGGGCAGGGCATCGATTGGAAGGCTACACCTTC
TRBD2 | TRBJ2-3 | . | TRBV29-1 | CSVEGGGTDTQYF | TGCAGCGTTGAAGGGGGGGGTACAGATACGCAGTATTTT
TRBD2 | TRBJ2-7 | . | TRBV11-2 | CASSLNSGGYEQYF | TGTGCCAGCAGCTTAAATTCGGGGGGGTACGAGCAGTACTTC
. | TRBJ2-2 | . | TRBV4-2 | CASSQGGLGPGELFF | TGTGCCAGCAGCCAAGGGGGCCTCGGCCCCGGGGAGCTGTTTTTT
. | TRBJ1-2 | once | TRBV7-9 | CASSLAGDGYTF | TGTGCCAGCAGCTTAGCGGGAGATGGCTACACCTTC